This TCR beta chain was retrieved from a study of blood T cell repertoires in COVID-19. Study background: Samples taken during acute and convalescent COVID-19 were collected in the United States, Italy and Spain. Sample material is recorded as cDNA or gDNA derived from T cells, B-cell-depleted T cells, or PBMCs.

In the study's own analysis: The authors estimated nucleated cell counts from reference gene primer amplification. Clones were sequenced by immunoSEQ multiplex PCR, and TCRdb holds only the in-frame ones, with some missing. V and J calls and clone size are given by that table; D and trimming were obtained from the DNA. The sample includes tens of thousands of clones, 86% of them seen just once. This CDR3 is 16 amino acids long. CDR1 SGHTA and CDR2 FQGNSA come from the germline V gene. V lost 1 base, J lost 2 bases, and 14 bases lay in between. Sequencing input: peripheral blood. This receptor was obtained from a man aged 55 to 70 with acute or convalescent COVID-19. The chain couples TRBV7-2 to TRBJ1-2; D not certain. The CDR3 region has the DNA TGTGCCAGCAGCTTAGATCTCAAAATCAGGAACTATGGCTACACCTTC. It yields the protein CASSLDLKIRNYGYTF.